The 24 T cell receptor beta chains presented below share a single source sample, sequenced in a study of T cell repertoires in cytomegalovirus infection. These receptors' targets are unknown. TCRdb re-called the reads with MiXCR, one entry per CDR3 protein. The table has fewer than 900,000 distinct CDR3 sequences, 25% to 35% seen once. Source: cultured CD8+ T cells from PBMCs, taken from culture after CMV antigen stimulation. These TCRs come from a human donor in good health (CMV status not recorded). Some clones in this sample may be carry-over from other donors' samples.

This clonotype was observed a handful of times. The gene calls are TRBV28 and TRBJ1-4, with 9 bases that match TRBD1. V trimming: 1 base; J trimming: 7 bases; junction bases outside the gene matches: 4. Looked up from germline, CDR1 is MDHEN and CDR2 is SYDVKM. CDR3 length equals 15 residues. The CDR3: CASSLYRGLSEKLFF. The CDR3, as DNA: TGTGCCAGCAGTTTATACAGGGGGCTGAGTGAAAAACTGTTTTTT.

The genes are TRBV7-6 and TRBJ1-2; TRBD1 matches 7 bases. J lost 2 bases, V lost 4 bases, and 4 bases had no gene match. Germline V gene data show CDR1 as SGHVS and CDR2 as FNYEAQ. The CDR3 has 14 amino acids. The CDR3 protein is CASSSQGTNYGYTF. CDR3 coding DNA: TGTGCCAGCAGCTCACAGGGGACAAACTATGGCTACACCTTC. The full variable domain, with the rest looked up from reference TRBV7-6 and TRBJ1-2, is GAGVSQSPRYKVTKRGQDVALRCDPISGHVSLYWYRQALGQGPEFLTYFNYEAQQDKSGLPNDRFSAERPEGSISTLTIQRTEQRDSAMYRCASSSQGTNYGYTFGSGTRLTVV.

The rearrangement uses TRBV27 and TRBJ1-5, with TRBD1 matching 8 bases. Trimming took 5 bases from V and 4 from J; bases not matched to a gene: 7. CDR3 length equals 15 residues. Germline CDR1 reads MNHEY; CDR2 reads SMNVEV (reference sequence). In DNA, the CDR3 is TGTGCCAGCAGTCCGCGACAGGGGAGGAATCAGCCCCAGCATTTT. Protein product: CASSPRQGRNQPQHF.

This clonotype was detected a few times. The chain couples TRBV27 to TRBJ1-5; D possibly corresponds to TRBD1 (5 bases). The CDR3 extends over 14 amino acids. Germline lookup yields CDR1 MNHEY and CDR2 SMNVEV (reference sequence). V was cut by 6 bases and J by 6 bases, with 15 bases left in between. The CDR3 region is CASSLKAGTQPQHF. For the CDR3, the DNA is TGTGCCAGCAGCTTAAAAGCAGGGACTCAGCCCCAGCATTTT.

There are a few counts of this clonotype. V gene TRBV19 combines with J gene TRBJ2-7; 9 nucleotides match TRBD2. Germline V gene data show CDR1 as LNHDA and CDR2 as SQIVND (reference sequence). The CDR3 has 16 residues. The V segment lost 5 bases and the J segment 0 bases; nucleotides outside the gene matches: 8. In DNA form, the CDR3 reads TGTGCCAGTAGTTGGGCGGGGGGGACAAGCTCCTACGAGCAGTACTTC. This codes for CASSWAGGTSSYEQYF.

This clonotype was seen a single time. The chain recombines TRBV12-3 or TRBV12-4 with TRBJ1-2; D ambiguous. The V end lost 10 bases, the J end lost 2 bases, and 11 bases lay between the germline ends. The CDR3 has 12 residues. The CDR3 reads CATEGRNYGYTF. CDR3 sequence (DNA): TGTGCCACAGAAGGTCGGAACTATGGCTACACCTTC.

This chain links TRBV5-1 with TRBJ2-5; TRBD1 might be the D (6 bases). Germline V gene data show CDR1 as SGHRS and CDR2 as YFSETQ. Trimming stripped 2 bases from V and 3 bases from J, with 11 bases between. The CDR3 has 14 residues. In DNA, the CDR3 is TGCGCCAGCAGCTTATCGGACAGAAAAGAGACCCAGTACTTC. Amino acid sequence: CASSLSDRKETQYF.

This chain links TRBV27 with TRBJ2-5; 9 positions match TRBD2. There are 15 residues in the CDR3. Germline CDR1 and CDR2: MNHEY and SMNVEV (reference sequence). The ends lost 0 bases at V and 3 bases at J; junction bases unmatched: 2. In DNA, the CDR3 is TGTGCCAGCAGTTTATCCAGACTAGCGGAAGAGACCCAGTACTTC. Its translation is CASSLSRLAEETQYF.

The J gene is TRBJ1-1, the V gene TRBV19; TRBD1 might be the D (5 bases). Trimming took 5 bases from V and 3 from J, leaving 13 bases between them. CDR1 LNHDA and CDR2 SQIVND come from the germline V gene (reference sequence). The CDR3 sequence is 14 residues long. CDR3 in amino acids: CASSPGQADTEAFF. CDR3 DNA sequence: TGTGCCAGTAGTCCAGGACAAGCCGACACTGAAGCTTTCTTT.

This clonotype was counted only a few times. CDR3 bases: TGTGCCAGCAGTTTATTCGGGACGGATCAGCCCCAGCATTTT. It yields the protein CASSLFGTDQPQHF. The rearrangement links TRBV12-3 or TRBV12-4 to TRBJ1-5, with D tentatively TRBD1 (5 bases). The ends were cut back, 2 bases at V and 5 bases at J, with 10 bases in the middle. This CDR3 has 14 amino acids.

This clonotype has a handful of counts. The rearrangement links TRBV7-9 to TRBJ2-1, with D maybe TRBD1 (6 bases). This CDR3 contains 13 residues. CDR1 and CDR2 (germline): SEHNR, FQNEAQ (reference sequence). V lost 3 bases and J lost 7, with 10 bases in between. The CDR3 protein is CASSLDSSNEQFF. Written as DNA, the CDR3 is TGTGCCAGCAGCTTGGACAGCTCTAATGAGCAGTTCTTC.

This clonotype came up once. At one end, the junction sequence differs from germline, possibly due to a read error. The chain joins TRBV6-2 or TRBV6-3 to TRBJ2-1; 7 bases are a match to TRBD2. Germline V gives CDR1 MNHEY, CDR2 SVGEGT. The CDR3 extends over 17 amino acids. This CDR3 reads CASSYSKSSGDYNEQSF. The CDR3 nucleotides read TGTGCCAGCAGTTACTCTAAGTCTAGCGGAGACTACAATGAGCAGTCCTTC.

This sequence joins TRBV10-2 and TRBJ2-2; D is perhaps TRBD1 (5 bases). This CDR3 is built from 14 residues. Germline V gene sequence: CDR1 WSHSY, CDR2 SAAADI. V was shortened by 8 bases and J by 1 base, with 11 bases between the two germline ends. The CDR3 DNA reads TGCGCCAGCCTAGGGGATAGGAACACCGGGGAGCTGTTTTTT. The encoded protein is CASLGDRNTGELFF.

This clonotype was counted ten times or more. The gene calls are TRBV11-2 and TRBJ1-6; the match to TRBD1 covers 11 bases. The CDR3 is 16 residues long. J gave up 10 bases and V 5 bases, and 10 bases lay outside the gene matches. Per germline, CDR1 SGHAT and CDR2 FQNNGV. The CDR3 sequence: CASSPWTGGRESPLHF. CDR3 nucleotides: TGTGCCAGCAGCCCTTGGACAGGGGGCAGGGAATCACCCCTCCACTTT.

The chain links TRBV19 to TRBJ2-7; maybe TRBD1 (6 bases). Germline V gene lookup returns CDR1 LNHDA and CDR2 SQIVND (reference sequence). The germline V and J ends were trimmed by 10 bases and 1 base, with 26 bases remaining between them. The CDR3 runs to 17 residues. CDR3 sequence: CATASLQGHVPSYEQYF. CDR3 coding DNA: TGTGCCACCGCCTCGCTACAGGGACACGTGCCATCCTACGAGCAGTACTTC.

This clonotype has a count of ten or more. J is TRBJ2-2 and V is TRBV10-3; tentative D call: TRBD2 (5 bases). CDR1 ENHRY and CDR2 SYGVKD come from the germline V gene. The ends were cut back, 0 bases at V and 1 base at J, with 9 bases in the middle. CDR3 length equals 16 residues. CDR3 in DNA: TGTGCCATCAGTGAGTCTTCCCGGGGGAACACCGGGGAGCTGTTTTTT. It encodes CAISESSRGNTGELFF.

This chain uses TRBV29-1 with TRBJ2-2, with D possibly TRBD1 on 6 matching bases. Trimming removed 6 bases from V and 4 bases from J, with 9 bases in between. CDR1 is SQVTM, CDR2 ANQGSEA, per germline. The CDR3 has 12 amino acids. The CDR3 DNA follows: TGCAGCGTCCCGGACAGCACCGGGGAGCTGTTTTTT. Translating gives CSVPDSTGELFF.

A remark on this clonotype: Since a much larger clone is just one base distant, this may be a read error. J is TRBJ1-2 and V is TRBV10-2, with a weak D call TRBD1 (5 bases). V lost 1 base, J lost 1 base, and 7 bases lay in between. The CDR3 covers 14 residues. Germline V CDR1 and CDR2: WSHSY, SAAADI. For the CDR3, the DNA is TGCGCCAGCAGTGAGTGGGGGGATAACTATGGCTACACCTTC. Its translation is CASSEWGDNYGYTF.

This sequence joins TRBV4-3 and TRBJ2-1; a weak D match, TRBD2 (6 bases). Germline V gene sequence: CDR1 LGHNA, CDR2 YSLEER. V lost 4 bases and J lost 3, with 16 bases in between. The CDR3 totals 16 residues. The CDR3 nucleotides are TGCGCCAGCAGCCCCGCGGTAGCGGACCTCTACAATGAGCAGTTCTTC. Amino acids: CASSPAVADLYNEQFF.

This rearrangement joins TRBV10-3 to TRBJ2-2; a weak D match, TRBD2 (6 bases). The V gene lost 7 bases and the J gene lost 4 bases, with 13 bases spanning the gap. The CDR3 has 14 amino acids. Germline V CDR1 and CDR2: ENHRY, SYGVKD. The CDR3 sequence is CAITGSGATGELFF. In DNA, the CDR3 is TGTGCCATCACGGGTAGCGGAGCCACCGGGGAGCTGTTTTTT.

This clonotype was counted ten times or more. The J gene is TRBJ2-7, the V gene TRBV7-9; possibly TRBD1 for D (5 bases). This CDR3 region has 16 residues. V was shortened by 5 bases and J by 1 base, with 18 bases between the two germline ends. CDR1 SEHNR and CDR2 FQNEAQ come from the germline V gene (reference sequence). The CDR3 region is CASSPNPSQGSYEQYF. For the CDR3, the DNA is TGTGCCAGCAGCCCGAACCCCTCCCAGGGTTCCTACGAGCAGTACTTC.

Only a few counts were recorded for this clonotype. V and J are TRBV6-1 and TRBJ2-5, with D hard to call. The CDR3 length is 13 residues. Germline CDR1 reads MNHNS; CDR2 reads SASEGT. V lost 5 bases and J 5 bases, leaving 12 bases between the germline ends. The CDR3 nucleotides are TGTGCCAGCAGTAGGGCAGTTCGGGAGACCCAGTACTTC. Encoded protein: CASSRAVRETQYF.

This clonotype has just a few counts. In DNA, the CDR3 is TGCGCCAGCAGCCAGGCCGCGGGACCCGGGAGCTCCTACGAGCAGTACTTC. Amino acids: CASSQAAGPGSSYEQYF. V gene TRBV4-1 combines with J gene TRBJ2-7; tentative D call: TRBD2 (6 bases). This CDR3 comprises 17 residues. The ends were cut back, 3 bases at V and 0 bases at J, with 18 bases in the middle. Germline CDR1 and CDR2: MGHRA and YSYEKL.

V usage is TRBV19 and J usage is TRBJ2-3, with 11 bases lining up with TRBD2. Germline CDR1 LNHDA, CDR2 SQIVND (reference sequence). The CDR3 extends over 17 amino acids. V was clipped by 8 bases and J by 0 bases; unmatched bases: 10. The CDR3 sequence is CASPPGLADFSTDTQYF. In nucleotides, the CDR3 is TGTGCCAGTCCGCCGGGACTAGCGGACTTTAGCACAGATACGCAGTATTTT.